Described below is a single T cell receptor (beta chain) sequence and its context. Its specificity is not known. Libraries were prepared by immunoSEQ multiplex PCR; TCRdb keeps only in-frame clonotypes and omits some of them. The data contain under 50,000 clones, around 89% of them seen just once; the ten biggest clones take up about a third. The sample originates from a study of OX40 agonist ivuxolimab in advanced cancers. General study results and limits: CD4+ and CD8+ blood T cells expanded clonally by week 6 at 0.1 to 3.0 mg/kg.

This TCR was recovered from an adult with an advanced solid tumor such as melanoma, head and neck, liver or kidney cancer. The sample was CD4+ or CD8+ T cells sorted from blood, taken in a trial of the OX40 agonist ivuxolimab.

The CDR3 DNA reads TGCGCCAGCAGCCAAGAAGGGGGACGGGGAGACACTGAAGCTTTCTTT. It codes for CASSQEGGRGDTEAFF. This chain uses TRBV4-1 with TRBJ1-1; tentatively, D is TRBD1 (6 bases). This CDR3 has 16 residues. V lost 0 bases and J 3 bases, leaving 14 bases between the germline ends. CDR1 and CDR2 (germline): MGHRA, YSYEKL.